This TCR beta chain comes out of a study of beta chain features in type 1 diabetes. The investigators reverse transcribed all of the isolated RNA, so they sequenced expressed TCRB transcripts. The method was immunoSEQ multiplex PCR; TCRdb's version includes in-frame clones alone and lacks a portion of them. This table holds fewer than 350,000 clones, around 7.8% found once. This clone has just a few counts. Trimming took 6 bases from V and 4 from J, leaving 12 bases between them. Germline V CDR1 and CDR2: SQVTM, ANQGSEA. The CDR3 is made up of 12 amino acids. Based on CD45RO/CCR7/CD25/CD127/CD95/CD27, CD4+ regulatory, stem cell-like memory, naive and central memory cells were sorted.

The sequencing input was central memory CD4+ T cells from blood. This TCR was recovered from a woman aged 18 to 35 in good health. V is TRBV29-1 and J is TRBJ1-1; no definite D call. The CDR3 coding sequence is TGCAGCGTGACACAACCCCCCACTGAAGCTTTCTTT. Residues: CSVTQPPTEAFF.